The 9 T cell receptor beta chains given below trace back to one sample, sequenced in a study of T cells in Graves' hyperthyroidism and ophthalmopathy. Amplified TCR beta CDR3 regions came from RNA transcripts. Carried out on the TCR CDR3, a first-round RT-PCR used the HTBI primer set. TCRdb analysed the multiplex PCR reads with MiXCR anew, one entry per CDR3 protein. In the table there are more than 350,000 distinct CDR3 sequences, about 16% of which are singletons. Input material: blood. All receptors come from a woman aged 55-75 years with Graves' ophthalmopathy.

The V gene is TRBV19, the J gene TRBJ2-1; 10 nucleotides match TRBD1. The V and J ends lost 3 bases and 5 bases, in that order; junction bases with no gene match: 1. Germline values: CDR1 LNHDA, CDR2 SQIVND (reference sequence). The CDR3 has 14 amino acids. CDR3 loop: CASSMDRGDNEQFF. The CDR3 nucleotides are TGTGCCAGTAGTATGGACAGGGGGGACAATGAGCAGTTCTTC.

This clonotype was seen at least ten times. V usage is TRBV5-1 and J usage is TRBJ2-7; perhaps D is TRBD1 or TRBD2 (5 bases each). Trimming shortened V by 5 bases and J by 5 bases, and 14 bases separated the two germline ends. This CDR3 region has 13 residues. The V gene's germline CDR1 is SGHRS and CDR2 YFSETQ. The CDR3 spells CASRAVGENEQYF. The CDR3 coding sequence is TGCGCCAGCAGGGCGGTGGGGGAGAACGAGCAGTACTTC.

In this sample, this clonotype turned up many times. The chain joins TRBV5-1 to TRBJ1-1, with D maybe TRBD1 (5 bases). V lost 0 bases to trimming and J lost 2 bases, with 11 bases between them. There are 15 residues in the CDR3. Germline values: CDR1 SGHRS, CDR2 YFSETQ. The CDR3 spells CASSLGGGVNTEAFF. In DNA, the CDR3 is TGCGCCAGCAGCTTGGGTGGGGGGGTTAACACTGAAGCTTTCTTT.

This chain joins TRBV20-1 and TRBJ1-2, with D uncertain. Germline assignment: CDR1 DFQATT and CDR2 SNEGSKA (reference sequence). Trimming cost V 0 bases and J 8 bases, with 13 bases left between them. CDR3 size: 13 residues. CDR3 sequence: CSARDRDLDGYTF. CDR3 coding DNA: TGCAGTGCTAGAGATCGTGACCTCGACGGCTACACCTTC.

V is TRBV9 and J is TRBJ2-1; the D gene is possibly TRBD2 (5 bases). V dropped 4 bases and J dropped 10 bases, with 12 bases sitting between them. CDR1 is SGDLS and CDR2 is YYNGEE in the germline V gene. CDR3 size: 12 residues. The chain's CDR3 is CASSPDFGEQFF. CDR3 in DNA: TGTGCCAGCAGCCCGGACTTTGGAGAGCAGTTCTTC.

This clonotype was seen many times. The chain is built from TRBV7-2 and TRBJ2-7, with 9 positions matching TRBD2. Trimming took 4 bases from V and 4 from J; bases not matched to a gene: 2. From germline, CDR1 is SGHTA and CDR2 FQGNSA. CDR3 length equals 13 residues. Here the CDR3 DNA reads TGTGCCAGCAGCTCCACTAGCGGGTACGAGCAGTACTTC. This gives the protein CASSSTSGYEQYF.

This clonotype has a count of ten or more. This chain links TRBV28 with TRBJ1-2; D remains ambiguous. Germline V lookup: CDR1 MDHEN, CDR2 SYDVKM. Trimming shortened V by 5 bases and J by 3 bases, and 13 bases separated the two germline ends. The CDR3 totals 14 residues. CDR3 protein: CASSVNPGDYGYTF. DNA for the CDR3: TGTGCCAGCAGTGTCAACCCTGGGGACTATGGCTACACCTTC.

In its sample, this clonotype was seen many times. The V gene is TRBV24-1, the J gene TRBJ2-3; 10 nucleotides line up with TRBD2. There are 19 residues in the CDR3. After removal of 4 bases from V and 3 bases from J, the junction contained 15 bases not matched to a gene. Germline V CDR1 and CDR2: KGHDR, SFDVKD. The CDR3 spells CATSDRRPHLAGVTDTQYF. The CDR3 coding sequence is TGTGCCACCAGTGACAGACGCCCCCACCTAGCGGGAGTAACAGATACGCAGTATTTT.

The chain couples TRBV25-1 to TRBJ1-3; TRBD1 might be the D (6 bases). From germline, CDR1 is MGHDK and CDR2 SYGVNS. The CDR3 sequence is 15 residues long. V shed 3 bases and J shed 0 bases, with 9 bases lying between them. This chain's CDR3 is CASSETGVSGNTIYF. DNA for the CDR3: TGTGCCAGCAGTGAGACAGGCGTCTCTGGAAACACCATATATTTT.